The clone carrying this T cell receptor beta chain was found many times. Across 18 months, stable Graves' hyperthyroidism was marked by no progression to ophthalmopathy. Germline trimming cut 2 bases from V and 3 bases from J; bases unmatched to any gene: 8. The CDR3 consists of 16 residues. Germline V gives CDR1 SEHNR, CDR2 FQNEAQ (reference sequence). What was amplified from RNA transcripts were TCR beta CDR3 regions. Primed by the HTBI set, a first-round RT-PCR was run on the TCR CDR3. From the multiplex PCR reads, TCRdb called clonotypes with MiXCR, one entry per CDR3 protein. The data show about 210,000 distinct CDR3 sequences, about a sixth seen once. The data are from a study of T cells in Graves' hyperthyroidism and ophthalmopathy.

V usage is TRBV7-9 and J usage is TRBJ2-7; 9 bases map to TRBD1. Sequenced sample: blood. The source is a man aged 50 or older with Graves' hyperthyroidism. CDR3 DNA: TGTGCCAGCAGCTTAAAGATGGGGACAGGGTTCTACGAGCAGTACTTC. It specifies CASSLKMGTGFYEQYF.